This T cell receptor beta chain was documented in a study of tumor and adjacent non-tumor tissue in lung cancer. About the study: There were some 11 adenocarcinoma, a couple of squamous cell carcinoma and 1 small cell lung cancer cases. Samples averaged roughly 4.4 million productive TCRbeta reads each.

The CDR3 consists of 15 residues. Germline assignment: CDR1 SGHAT and CDR2 FQNNGV. Turning to this clonotype: Its target is unknown.

This sample's RNA came from whole unsorted tissue. Distant lung tissue was collected more than 3 cm away from the tumor edge. Three rounds of nested PCR, following a modified ARM-PCR protocol, produced the TCRbeta library. From the multiplex PCR reads, TCRdb called clonotypes with MiXCR, one entry per CDR3 protein. The sample yields around 40,000 distinct CDR3 sequences, 60% seen once. Findings and limits, study-wide: Top 100 clones took a larger repertoire share in normal lung.

Material for sequencing was distant non-tumor lung tissue. The TCR was taken from a man aged 50-60 years with non-small cell lung cancer. This rearrangement joins TRBV11-2 to TRBJ2-3; D call uncertain. Judging by the DNA end, TRBJ1-5 fits better; the J call may be wrong. The CDR3 loop reads CASSSMSSSTDRQHF. In nucleotides, the CDR3 is TGTGCCAGCAGCTCAATGAGCTCTAGCACAGATAGGCAGCATTTT.